This paragraph covers one T cell receptor (beta chain) sequence. These data belong to a study of blood T cell repertoires in COVID-19. Trimming stripped 4 bases from V and 6 bases from J, with 10 bases between. The CDR3 contains 11 residues. The germline V gene has CDR1 SQVTM and CDR2 ANQGSEA. Produced via immunoSEQ multiplex PCR; TCRdb's table is partial and in-frame only. The sample has tens of thousands of clones, 60% to 85% seen once. Sample: peripheral blood. The TCR sequence derives from a human donor in a cohort sampled during active COVID-19. The chain couples TRBV29-1 to TRBJ2-7; no clear D. CDR3 residues: CSVGRNGEQYF. The CDR3 DNA is TGCAGCGTTGGCAGGAACGGCGAGCAGTACTTC.